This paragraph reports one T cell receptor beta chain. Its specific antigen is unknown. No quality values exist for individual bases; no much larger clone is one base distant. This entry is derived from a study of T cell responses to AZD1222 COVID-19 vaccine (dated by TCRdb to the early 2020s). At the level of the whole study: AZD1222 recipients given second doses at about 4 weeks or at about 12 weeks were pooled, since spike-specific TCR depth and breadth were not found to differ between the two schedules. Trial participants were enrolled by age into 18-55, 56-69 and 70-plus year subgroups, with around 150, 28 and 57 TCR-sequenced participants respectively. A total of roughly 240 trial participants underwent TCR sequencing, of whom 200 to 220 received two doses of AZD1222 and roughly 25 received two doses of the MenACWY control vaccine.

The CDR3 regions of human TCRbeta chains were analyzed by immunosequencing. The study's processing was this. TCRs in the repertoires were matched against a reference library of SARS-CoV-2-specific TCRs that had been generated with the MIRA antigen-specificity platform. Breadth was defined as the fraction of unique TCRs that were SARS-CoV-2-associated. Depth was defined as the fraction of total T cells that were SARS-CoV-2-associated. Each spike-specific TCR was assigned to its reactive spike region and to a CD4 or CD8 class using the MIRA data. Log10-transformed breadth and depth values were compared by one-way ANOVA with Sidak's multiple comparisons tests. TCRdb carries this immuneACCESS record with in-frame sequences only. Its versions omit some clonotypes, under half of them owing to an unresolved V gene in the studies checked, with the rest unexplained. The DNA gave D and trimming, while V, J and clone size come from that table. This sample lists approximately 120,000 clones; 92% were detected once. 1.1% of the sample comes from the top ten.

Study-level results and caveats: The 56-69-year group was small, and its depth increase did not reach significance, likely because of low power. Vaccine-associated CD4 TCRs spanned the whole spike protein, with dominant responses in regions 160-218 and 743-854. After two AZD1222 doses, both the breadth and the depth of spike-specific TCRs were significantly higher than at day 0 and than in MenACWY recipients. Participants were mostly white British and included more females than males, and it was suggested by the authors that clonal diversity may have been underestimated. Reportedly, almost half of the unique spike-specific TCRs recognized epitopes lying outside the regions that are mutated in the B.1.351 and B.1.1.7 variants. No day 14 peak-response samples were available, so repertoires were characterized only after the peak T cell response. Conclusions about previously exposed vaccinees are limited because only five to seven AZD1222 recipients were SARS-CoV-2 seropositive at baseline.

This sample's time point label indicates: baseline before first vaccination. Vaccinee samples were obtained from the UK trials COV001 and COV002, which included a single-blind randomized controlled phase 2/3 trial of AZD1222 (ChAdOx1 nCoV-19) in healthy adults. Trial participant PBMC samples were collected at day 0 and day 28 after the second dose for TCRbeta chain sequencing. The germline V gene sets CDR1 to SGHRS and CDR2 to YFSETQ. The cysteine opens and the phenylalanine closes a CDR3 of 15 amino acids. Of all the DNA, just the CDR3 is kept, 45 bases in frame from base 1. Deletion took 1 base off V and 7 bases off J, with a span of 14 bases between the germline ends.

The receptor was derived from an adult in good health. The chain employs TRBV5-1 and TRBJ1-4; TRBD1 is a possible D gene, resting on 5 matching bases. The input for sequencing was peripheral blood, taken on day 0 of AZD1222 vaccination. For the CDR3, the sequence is CASSLIQGGIEKLFF. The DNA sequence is TGCGCCAGCAGCTTGATCCAGGGAGGGATTGAAAAACTGTTTTTT.